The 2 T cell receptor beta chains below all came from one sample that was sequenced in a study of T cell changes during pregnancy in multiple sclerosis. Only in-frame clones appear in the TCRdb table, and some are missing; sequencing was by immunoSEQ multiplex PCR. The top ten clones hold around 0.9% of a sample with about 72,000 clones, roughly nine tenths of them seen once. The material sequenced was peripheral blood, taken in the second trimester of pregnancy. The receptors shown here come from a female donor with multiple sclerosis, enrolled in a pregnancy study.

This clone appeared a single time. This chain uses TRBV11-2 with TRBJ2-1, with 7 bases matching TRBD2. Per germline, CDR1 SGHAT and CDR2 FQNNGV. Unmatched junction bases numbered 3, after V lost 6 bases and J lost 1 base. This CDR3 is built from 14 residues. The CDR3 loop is CASRGGVSYNEQFF. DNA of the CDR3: TGTGCCAGCAGGGGGGGGGTGTCCTACAATGAGCAGTTCTTC.

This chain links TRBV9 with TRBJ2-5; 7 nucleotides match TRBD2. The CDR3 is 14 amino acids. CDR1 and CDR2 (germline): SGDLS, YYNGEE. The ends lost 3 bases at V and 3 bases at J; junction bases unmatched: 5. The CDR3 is CASSDGTKKETQYF. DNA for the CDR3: TGTGCCAGCAGCGATGGGACTAAGAAAGAGACCCAGTACTTC.